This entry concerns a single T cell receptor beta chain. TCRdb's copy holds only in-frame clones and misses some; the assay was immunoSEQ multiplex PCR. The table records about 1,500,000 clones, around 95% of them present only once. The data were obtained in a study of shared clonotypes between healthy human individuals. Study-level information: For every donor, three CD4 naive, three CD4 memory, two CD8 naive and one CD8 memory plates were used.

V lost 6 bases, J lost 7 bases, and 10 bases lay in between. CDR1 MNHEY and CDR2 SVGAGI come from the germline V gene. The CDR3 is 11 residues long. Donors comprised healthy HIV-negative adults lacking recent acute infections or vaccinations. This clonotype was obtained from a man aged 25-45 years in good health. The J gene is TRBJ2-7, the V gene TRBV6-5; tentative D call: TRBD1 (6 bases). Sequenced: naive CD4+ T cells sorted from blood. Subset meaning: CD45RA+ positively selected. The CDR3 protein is CASRDGQEQYF. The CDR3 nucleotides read TGTGCCAGCAGGGACGGACAGGAGCAGTACTTC.